One and the same sample provided the 4 T cell receptor beta chains below, sequenced in a study of cytomegalovirus exposure and HLA in healthy donors. With 60 Vbeta and 13 Jbeta primers, the PCR was carried out. Measured with immunoSEQ multiplex PCR; TCRdb has only the in-frame clones, and not every one. The table lists about 140,000 clones, 80% of them singletons, with approximately 6.3% in the top ten. The sample consisted of PBMCs. The receptor set was obtained from a man in his forties in good health and CMV-seropositive.

The chain carries TRBV4-1 and TRBJ1-5; the D gene is possibly TRBD1 (6 bases). The V end lost 4 bases, the J end lost 7 bases, and 14 bases lay between the germline ends. CDR1 is MGHRA, CDR2 YSYEKL, per germline. The CDR3 spans 14 residues. CDR3 DNA: TGCGCCAGCAGCCCTCCGACAGGAGGACAGCCCCAGCATTTT. Encoded protein: CASSPPTGGQPQHF.

V and J are TRBV5-4 and TRBJ2-7; TRBD2 is a possible D gene (6 bases). CDR3 length equals 15 residues. In germline, CDR1 is SGHNT, CDR2 YYREEE (reference sequence). V lost 0 bases, J lost 3 bases, and 13 bases lay in between. The CDR3 reads CASSLGAGGIYEQYF. In DNA, the CDR3 is TGTGCCAGCAGCTTGGGGGCTGGAGGGATCTACGAGCAGTACTTC.

The rearrangement joins TRBV9 to TRBJ2-2; TRBD2 agrees at 10 bases. From germline, CDR1 is SGDLS and CDR2 YYNGEE. CDR3 length: 14 amino acids. Unmatched junction bases numbered 3, after V lost 5 bases and J lost 5 bases. The CDR3, as DNA: TGTGCCAGCAGTCCTAGCGGGAGTACCGGGGAGCTGTTTTTT. Translated, it gives CASSPSGSTGELFF.

This chain connects TRBV7-9 to TRBJ2-7; 9 positions agree with TRBD2. The CDR3 consists of 16 residues. The V gene end was trimmed by 5 bases and the J gene end by 4 bases; junction bases not matched to a gene: 12. Germline loops: CDR1 SEHNR, CDR2 FQNEAQ (reference sequence). The CDR3: CASSIGTSYQLYEQYF. The DNA for the CDR3 is TGTGCCAGCAGCATTGGGACTAGCTATCAGCTTTACGAGCAGTACTTC.